This T cell receptor (beta chain) was recorded in a study of blood T cell repertoires in COVID-19. The ends were cut back, 1 base at V and 4 bases at J, with 13 bases in the middle. This CDR3 spans 15 amino acids. Germline CDR1 LNHDA, CDR2 SQIVND (reference sequence). How the authors handled the data: Reference gene primer amplification gave nucleated cell count estimates. The repertoire was sequenced with immunoSEQ multiplex PCR; TCRdb's copy has only in-frame clones and lacks some. That table furnishes V, J and clone size, whereas the DNA furnished D and trimming. The sample comprises about 310,000 clones, roughly 87% of which are singletons, and approximately 2.2% rests with the top ten.

The clonotype comes from a man younger than 30 with active or convalescent COVID-19. The chain combines TRBV19 with TRBJ1-2, with a possible D match to TRBD1 (6 bases). The sequenced sample consisted of peripheral blood. CDR3 bases: TGTGCCAGTAGTATAGTCCAGGGGCAAGGCTATGGCTACACCTTC. Translating gives CASSIVQGQGYGYTF.